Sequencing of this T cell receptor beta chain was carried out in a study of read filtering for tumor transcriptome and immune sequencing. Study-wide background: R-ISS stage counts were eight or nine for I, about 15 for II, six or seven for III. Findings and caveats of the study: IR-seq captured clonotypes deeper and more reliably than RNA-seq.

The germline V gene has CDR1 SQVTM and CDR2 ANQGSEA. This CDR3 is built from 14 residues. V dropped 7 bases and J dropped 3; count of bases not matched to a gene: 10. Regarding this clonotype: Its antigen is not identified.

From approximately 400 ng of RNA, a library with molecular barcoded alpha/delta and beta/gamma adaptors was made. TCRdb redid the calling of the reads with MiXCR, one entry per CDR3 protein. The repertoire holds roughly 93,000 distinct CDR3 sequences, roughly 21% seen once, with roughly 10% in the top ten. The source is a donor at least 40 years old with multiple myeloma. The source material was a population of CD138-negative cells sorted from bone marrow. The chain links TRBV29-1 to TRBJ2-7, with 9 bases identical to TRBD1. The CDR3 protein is CSAWVGTGIYEQYF. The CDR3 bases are TGCAGCGCCTGGGTAGGGACAGGGATCTACGAGCAGTACTTC.